This T cell receptor (beta chain) was retrieved from a study of T cell responses to AZD1222 COVID-19 vaccine. The assay was immunoSEQ multiplex PCR, and TCRdb's table has in-frame clones only and misses some. Seen here are 35,000 to 45,000 clones, roughly 80% observed once, and the top ten hold under 5%. The ends lost 2 bases at V and 3 bases at J; junction bases unmatched: 3. There are 15 residues in the CDR3. Germline V gene data show CDR1 as SGHNT and CDR2 as YENEEA. This sequence originates from an adult in good health. The sequences come from peripheral blood, collected on day 0 of AZD1222 vaccination. The chain carries TRBV11-3 and TRBJ2-1; 8 bases match TRBD2. CDR3 residues: CASSLSRGGYNEQFF. CDR3 coding DNA: TGTGCCAGCAGCTTATCACGGGGGGGCTACAATGAGCAGTTCTTC.